This entry lists 32 T cell receptor beta chains sequenced from one sample in a study of T cell responses to AZD1222 COVID-19 vaccine. The assay was immunoSEQ multiplex PCR, and TCRdb's table has in-frame clones only and misses some. The profile shows over 150,000 clones, over 75% of them singletons. The source material was peripheral blood, sampled 28 days after the second AZD1222 dose. The receptors shown here come from an adult who received the AZD1222 COVID-19 vaccine.

The chain joins TRBV5-1 to TRBJ2-1; D is unclear. The CDR3 sequence is 12 residues long. Trimming left V 0 bases short and J 5 bases short, with 3 bases between. Per the germline V gene, CDR1 is SGHRS and CDR2 is YFSETQ. The CDR3 DNA reads TGCGCCAGCAGCTTGGATAACAATGAGCAGTTCTTC. The encoded protein is CASSLDNNEQFF.

In its sample, this clone was seen once. The rearrangement joins TRBV10-2 to TRBJ1-2; tentatively, D is TRBD1 (5 bases). Germline-derived CDR1 and CDR2 are WSHSY and SAAADI. V dropped 5 bases and J dropped 0 bases, with 16 bases sitting between them. This CDR3 is built from 16 residues. The DNA for the CDR3 is TGCGCCAGCAGTCCCAGGGTAATATTAGCTAACTATGGCTACACCTTC. Translated: CASSPRVILANYGYTF.

The genes are TRBV30 and TRBJ1-1; D ambiguous. There are 15 residues in the CDR3. V was shortened by 4 bases and J by 3 bases, with 18 bases between the two germline ends. Germline V gene data show CDR1 as GTSNPN and CDR2 as SVGIG (reference sequence). CDR3 in amino acids: CAWKLESRGYTEAFF. The CDR3 nucleotides read TGTGCCTGGAAGTTAGAGTCTCGCGGGTACACTGAAGCTTTCTTT. Supplemented by reference TRBV30 and TRBJ1-1, the full variable domain reads SQTIHQWPATLVQPVGSPLSLECTVEGTSNPNLYWYRQAAGRGLQLLFYSVGIGQISSEVPQNLSASRPQDRQFILSSKKLLLSDSGFYLCAWKLESRGYTEAFFGQGTRLTVV.

This chain uses TRBV19 with TRBJ1-5, with a possible D match to TRBD1 (5 bases). V was pared by 9 bases and J by 11 bases, with 35 bases between. CDR3 length equals 18 residues. From germline, CDR1 is LNHDA and CDR2 SQIVND (reference sequence). CDR3 in DNA: TGTGCCAGCACTACGAGGGGACGGGACCTTGGGAGGGGATCAGCCCAGCATTTT. It encodes CASTTRGRDLGRGSAQHF.

DNA for the CDR3: TGTGCCAGCAGCTTTGGTGCGGGGGGACTACAAGAGACCCAGTACTTC. Translated, it gives CASSFGAGGLQETQYF. This chain uses TRBV7-8 with TRBJ2-5; the match to TRBD2 covers 8 bases. Trimming took 3 bases from V and 2 from J; bases not matched to a gene: 8. Germline loops: CDR1 SGHVS, CDR2 FQNEAQ. The CDR3 has 16 residues.

V usage is TRBV7-3 and J usage is TRBJ1-1; D may be TRBD1 (6 bases). This CDR3 spans 13 amino acids. V was shortened by 0 bases and J by 8 bases, with 10 bases between the two germline ends. Germline V lookup: CDR1 SGHTA, CDR2 FQGTGA. Here the CDR3 DNA reads TGTGCCAGCAGCTTAACCACCGACAGGGAAGCTTTCTTT. Translating it yields CASSLTTDREAFF. The complete variable domain, with remaining parts taken from reference TRBV7-3 and TRBJ1-1, reads GAGVSQTPSNKVTEKGKYVELRCDPISGHTALYWYRQSLGQGPEFLIYFQGTGAADDSGLPNDRFFAVRPEGSVSTLKIQRTERGDSAVYLCASSLTTDREAFFGQGTRLTVV.

The CDR3 region has the DNA TGCGCCAGCAGCCGGGACAGTTTTAATTCACCCCTCCACTTT. Its protein is CASSRDSFNSPLHF. The chain joins TRBV4-1 to TRBJ1-6; 7 bases agree with TRBD1. There are 14 residues in the CDR3. The junction had 3 bases not matched to a gene; V was cut back by 4 bases and J by 6 bases. The germline CDR1 and CDR2 sequences are MGHRA and YSYEKL.

The V and J genes are TRBV7-9 and TRBJ2-2; D is undetermined. This CDR3 spans 12 amino acids. Germline assignment: CDR1 SEHNR and CDR2 FQNEAQ (reference sequence). The V gene lost 5 bases and the J gene lost 3 bases, with 4 bases spanning the gap. The CDR3 sequence is CASSPYTGELFF. The CDR3 bases are TGTGCCAGCAGCCCATACACCGGGGAGCTGTTTTTT.

This clone was counted once. This chain connects TRBV9 to TRBJ1-1; D remains ambiguous. Per germline, CDR1 SGDLS and CDR2 YYNGEE. The germline V and J ends were trimmed by 0 bases and 3 bases, with 18 bases remaining between them. This CDR3 spans 17 amino acids. This CDR3 reads CASSVGARGTADTEAFF. In DNA form, the CDR3 reads TGTGCCAGCAGCGTAGGCGCCCGGGGTACGGCGGACACTGAAGCTTTCTTT.

The rearrangement links TRBV9 to TRBJ1-1, with 7 bases lining up with TRBD1. V lost 0 bases and J lost 10; bases outside the gene matches: 15. CDR1 SGDLS and CDR2 YYNGEE come from the germline V gene. CDR3 length: 16 residues. The CDR3 sequence is CASSVGLQIGQERAFF. The CDR3 nucleotides read TGTGCCAGCAGCGTAGGTCTCCAGATTGGACAGGAACGAGCTTTCTTT.

Details on this clone: The junction and the germline gene differ at one end; a read error may be behind it. The chain combines TRBV6-1 with TRBJ2-7; tentative D call: TRBD2 (6 bases). CDR1 is MNHNS and CDR2 is SASEGT in the germline V gene. CDR3 length equals 13 residues. CDR3 in amino acids: CASSEGTFYEQYF. The CDR3 DNA follows: TGTGCCAGCAGCGAAGGGACTTTCTACGAGCAGTACTTC.

The rearrangement joins TRBV29-1 to TRBJ1-1; 7 bases align to TRBD1. Germline loops: CDR1 SQVTM, CDR2 ANQGSEA. The CDR3 has 10 amino acids. Germline trimming cut 7 bases from V and 6 bases from J; bases unmatched to any gene: 2. CDR3 amino acids: CSGGQAEAFF. The CDR3 bases are TGCAGCGGAGGACAGGCTGAAGCTTTCTTT.

The V and J genes are TRBV18 and TRBJ1-2, with D tentatively TRBD1 (6 bases). V was shortened by 2 bases and J by 2 bases, with 12 bases between the two germline ends. The CDR3 contains 15 residues. The germline V gene has CDR1 KGHSH and CDR2 LQKENI. The CDR3 DNA follows: TGTGCCAGCTCACCAGGGCCCCAGGGGAACTATGGCTACACCTTC. Protein: CASSPGPQGNYGYTF.

The CDR3 DNA reads as TGTGCCAGCAGCCCCAGGGAGGCTGGAAACACCATATATTTT. It yields the protein CASSPREAGNTIYF. This chain uses TRBV7-9 with TRBJ1-3; perhaps TRBD1 as D (5 bases). CDR1 SEHNR and CDR2 FQNEAQ come from the germline V gene (reference sequence). The CDR3 is made up of 14 amino acids. The V end lost 5 bases, the J end lost 2 bases, and 10 bases lay between the germline ends.

The count of this clone is one. This sequence joins TRBV14 and TRBJ1-1; D not resolved. With 5 bases removed from V and 2 bases from J, the gap between germline ends came to 9 bases. Per the germline V gene, CDR1 is SGHDN and CDR2 is FVKESK. The CDR3 has 13 residues. CDR3 protein: CASSSGPNTEAFF. In nucleotides, the CDR3 is TGTGCCAGCAGCTCCGGGCCCAACACTGAAGCTTTCTTT. Based on the CDR3 plus reference TRBV14 and TRBJ1-1, the full variable domain is EAGVTQFPSHSVIEKGQTVTLRCDPISGHDNLYWYRRVMGKEIKFLLHFVKESKQDESGMPNNRFLAERTGGTYSTLKVQPAELEDSGVYFCASSSGPNTEAFFGQGTRLTVV.

The chain uses TRBV14 and TRBJ1-5; possibly TRBD1 for D (5 bases). Per the germline V gene, CDR1 is SGHDN and CDR2 is FVKESK. This CDR3 spans 13 amino acids. Trimming removed 4 bases from V and 8 bases from J, with 12 bases in between. The CDR3 nucleotides read TGTGCCAGCAGCCCCGGGGGTTTGGAGCCCCAGCATTTT. Protein: CASSPGGLEPQHF.

The chain recombines TRBV18 with TRBJ2-1; 9 nucleotides align to TRBD2. The V gene end was trimmed by 1 base and the J gene end by 5 bases; junction bases not matched to a gene: 0. CDR3 length: 14 residues. Germline CDR1 and CDR2: KGHSH and LQKENI. The CDR3 DNA reads as TGTGCCAGCTCACCACGACTAGCGGACAATGAGCAGTTCTTC. Translating gives CASSPRLADNEQFF.

This sequence joins TRBV19 and TRBJ2-1; D not resolved. V lost 1 base and J lost 9, with 4 bases in between. The CDR3 has 11 amino acids. Per germline, CDR1 LNHDA and CDR2 SQIVND (reference sequence). In DNA, the CDR3 is TGTGCCAGTAGTATAGTAGGTGAGCAGTTCTTC. Its translation is CASSIVGEQFF.

This clone came up once. The V gene is TRBV10-1, the J gene TRBJ1-6; no firm D call. Germline V lookup: CDR1 WNHNN, CDR2 SYGVQD (reference sequence). CDR3 size: 14 residues. Trimming pared 4 bases from V and 9 bases from J, leaving 13 bases between. The DNA of the CDR3 is TGCGCCAGCAGTGGCCGAACCCGGGGTTCACCCCTCCACTTT. This gives the protein CASSGRTRGSPLHF.

The V gene is TRBV27, the J gene TRBJ2-2; D not certain. With 7 bases removed from V and 2 bases from J, the gap between germline ends came to 20 bases. Germline lookup yields CDR1 MNHEY and CDR2 SMNVEV (reference sequence). CDR3 length: 17 amino acids. This CDR3 reads CASNSRRSSPNTGELFF. DNA of the CDR3: TGTGCCAGCAACTCCCGCCGTTCGAGTCCTAACACCGGGGAGCTGTTTTTT.

The CDR3, as DNA: TGTGCCAGCTCACCTGGACCTCAAGAGACCCAGTACTTC. Protein sequence: CASSPGPQETQYF. The genes are TRBV18 and TRBJ2-5; D unclear. CDR3 length: 13 residues. V gave up 3 bases and J gave up 2 bases, with 7 bases separating them. CDR1 is KGHSH and CDR2 is LQKENI in the germline V gene.

The rearrangement joins TRBV5-1 to TRBJ2-7, with 7 nucleotides matching TRBD1. Germline loops: CDR1 SGHRS, CDR2 YFSETQ. The ends lost 8 bases at V and 4 bases at J; junction bases unmatched: 12. The CDR3 length is 14 residues. The chain's CDR3 is CASSLGDRKYEQYF. As DNA, the CDR3 is TGCGCCAGTTCATTAGGGGACAGAAAGTACGAGCAGTACTTC. Using reference TRBV5-1 and TRBJ2-7 for the parts outside the CDR3, the full variable domain is KAGVTQTPRYLIKTRGQQVTLSCSPISGHRSVSWYQQTPGQGLQFLFEYFSETQRNKGNFPGRFSGRQFSNSRSEMNVSTLELGDSALYLCASSLGDRKYEQYFGPGTRLTVT.

This clone occurred once. CDR3 region: CASSESVGQSNTEAFF. The DNA for the CDR3 is TGTGCCAGCTCAGAAAGTGTAGGACAGTCGAACACTGAAGCTTTCTTT. The V and J genes are TRBV18 and TRBJ1-1; possible D gene TRBD1, 6 bases. Germline lookup yields CDR1 KGHSH and CDR2 LQKENI. This CDR3 region has 16 residues. V was pared by 5 bases and J by 1 base, with 17 bases between.

The genes are TRBV10-3 and TRBJ1-1; a weak D match, TRBD1 (5 bases). Trimming stripped 4 bases from V and 4 bases from J, with 13 bases between. Germline CDR1 ENHRY, CDR2 SYGVKD. This CDR3 spans 14 amino acids. CDR3: CAISAGGRGTEAFF. The CDR3 nucleotides read TGTGCCATCAGTGCCGGGGGGAGGGGCACTGAAGCTTTCTTT.

The V and J genes are TRBV19 and TRBJ2-1; D unclear. This CDR3 contains 13 residues. Trimming cost V 2 bases and J 9 bases, with 11 bases left between them. The V gene's germline CDR1 is LNHDA and CDR2 SQIVND (reference sequence). In DNA, the CDR3 is TGTGCCAGTAGTATATTGGATTATGGTGAGCAGTTCTTC. Protein: CASSILDYGEQFF.

This rearrangement joins TRBV7-8 to TRBJ1-2; D unresolved. The V gene lost 3 bases and the J gene lost 4 bases, with 9 bases spanning the gap. The CDR3 covers 13 residues. Germline-derived CDR1 and CDR2 are SGHVS and FQNEAQ. The CDR3 region is CASSFSDGYGYTF. DNA for the CDR3: TGTGCCAGCAGCTTTTCGGACGGCTATGGCTACACCTTC.

V gene TRBV2 combines with J gene TRBJ2-7; maybe TRBD2 (7 bases). In germline, CDR1 is SNHLY, CDR2 FYNNEI. The V gene lost 9 bases and the J gene lost 3 bases, with 21 bases spanning the gap. CDR3 size: 15 residues. CDR3 bases: TGTGCCAGTGAAACTAACGTGGGAGGGGGCTACGAGCAGTACTTC. Translation gives CASETNVGGGYEQYF.

The chain employs TRBV7-9 and TRBJ1-4; D is possibly TRBD1 (5 bases). The CDR3 loop spans 18 amino acids. The germline gives CDR1 SEHNR, CDR2 FQNEAQ (reference sequence). V dropped 5 bases and J dropped 7 bases, with 26 bases sitting between them. DNA of the CDR3: TGTGCCAGCAGCCTAGTGTCAGGAGGGGAGGGTTCGCGTGAAAAACTGTTTTTT. As protein: CASSLVSGGEGSREKLFF.

V and J are TRBV5-1 and TRBJ1-6, with a tentative D call TRBD1 (5 bases). The CDR3 runs to 16 residues. CDR1 and CDR2 from the germline V gene are SGHRS and YFSETQ. Trimming stripped 4 bases from V and 2 bases from J, with 13 bases between. CDR3 sequence (DNA): TGCGCCAGCAGCCGGGACGGGAACCCCTATAATTCACCCCTCCACTTT. It specifies CASSRDGNPYNSPLHF.

The chain combines TRBV5-6 with TRBJ1-2; 10 nucleotides align to TRBD1. CDR3 length: 17 amino acids. J gave up 3 bases and V 5 bases, and 13 bases lay outside the gene matches. Germline values: CDR1 SGHDT, CDR2 YYEEEE. CDR3 nucleotides: TGTGCCAGCAGATACGGGACAGGGGATAAAAAGGACTATGGCTACACCTTC. Protein product: CASRYGTGDKKDYGYTF.

The rearrangement joins TRBV2 to TRBJ1-1, with 7 bases that match TRBD1. Germline V CDR1 and CDR2: SNHLY, FYNNEI. Germline trimming cut 11 bases from V and 0 bases from J; bases unmatched to any gene: 6. The CDR3 sequence is 13 residues long. The CDR3 region is CALQGFMNTEAFF. CDR3 nucleotide sequence: TGTGCCTTACAGGGGTTTATGAACACTGAAGCTTTCTTT. The full variable domain, completed using reference TRBV2 and TRBJ1-1, is EPEVTQTPSHQVTQMGQEVILRCVPISNHLYFYWYRQILGQKVEFLVSFYNNEISEKSEIFDDQFSVERPDGSNFTLKIRSTKLEDSAMYFCALQGFMNTEAFFGQGTRLTVV.

The chain is built from TRBV30 and TRBJ2-2; the match to TRBD2 covers 9 bases. The CDR3 runs 16 residues. Losses at the gene ends were 8 bases for V and 6 bases for J; bases not matched to a gene: 16. The V gene's germline CDR1 is GTSNPN and CDR2 SVGIG (reference sequence). CDR3: CATRPGGGGLAGELFF. CDR3 nucleotide sequence: TGTGCCACCCGACCCGGCGGGGGGGGATTAGCCGGGGAGCTGTTTTTT.